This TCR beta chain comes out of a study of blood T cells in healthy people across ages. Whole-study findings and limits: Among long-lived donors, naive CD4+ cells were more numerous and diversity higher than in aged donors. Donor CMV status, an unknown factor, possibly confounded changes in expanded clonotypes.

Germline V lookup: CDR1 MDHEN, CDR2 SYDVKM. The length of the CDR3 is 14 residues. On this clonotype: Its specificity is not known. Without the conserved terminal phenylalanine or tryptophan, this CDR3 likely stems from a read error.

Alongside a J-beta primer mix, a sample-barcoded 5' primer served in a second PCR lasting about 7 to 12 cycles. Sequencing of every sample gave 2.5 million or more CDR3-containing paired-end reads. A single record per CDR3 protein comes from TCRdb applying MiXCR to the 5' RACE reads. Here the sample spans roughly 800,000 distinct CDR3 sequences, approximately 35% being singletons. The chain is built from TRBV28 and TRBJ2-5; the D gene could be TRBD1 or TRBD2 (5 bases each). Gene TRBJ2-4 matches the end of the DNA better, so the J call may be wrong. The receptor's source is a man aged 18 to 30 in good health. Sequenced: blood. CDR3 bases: TGTGCCAGCAGTCTTGTTAGGGGAGAAAACATTCAGTACATC. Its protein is CASSLVRGENIQYI.